The 5 T cell receptor beta chains below come from one sample, sequenced in a study of blood T cell repertoires in COVID-19. Sequencing used immunoSEQ multiplex PCR; TCRdb keeps in-frame clones, though not all of them. The table shows more than 200,000 clones, with around 85% occurring only once. Specimen: peripheral blood. The source is a woman aged 80 or older with acute or convalescent COVID-19.

J is TRBJ2-5 and V is TRBV20-1; D is ambiguous. The CDR3 is made up of 11 amino acids. Germline loops: CDR1 DFQATT, CDR2 SNEGSKA (reference sequence). The V and J ends lost 7 bases and 1 base respectively, with 7 bases between them. DNA for the CDR3: TGCAGTGTTTCTAGCCAAGAGACCCAGTACTTC. It is translated as CSVSSQETQYF.

The chain employs TRBV5-4 and TRBJ1-2; D not resolved. Germline assignment: CDR1 SGHNT and CDR2 YYREEE (reference sequence). This CDR3 is 15 amino acids long. V lost 3 bases and J lost 4, with 16 bases in between. CDR3 nucleotides: TGTGCCAGCAGCTCTAACGGGGTTTCGAGCTATGGCTACACCTTC. Residues: CASSSNGVSSYGYTF.

This chain connects TRBV5-6 to TRBJ2-6; perhaps TRBD2 as D (6 bases). Trimming took off 4 bases at V and 0 bases at J, with 11 bases between the two ends. This CDR3 contains 16 residues. CDR1 is SGHDT and CDR2 is YYEEEE in the germline V gene. The CDR3 sequence: CASSPLGGSGANVLTF. CDR3 nucleotides: TGTGCCAGCAGCCCCCTGGGGGGCTCTGGGGCCAACGTCCTGACTTTC.

The rearrangement joins TRBV10-3 to TRBJ1-1; no definite D call. This CDR3 is 15 amino acids long. The V and J ends lost 6 bases and 1 base respectively, with 15 bases between them. Germline values: CDR1 ENHRY, CDR2 SYGVKD. The CDR3 DNA is TGTGCCATCAGGGCTGGCGGAGGAAGGAACACTGAAGCTTTCTTT. This codes for CAIRAGGGRNTEAFF.

This clone was observed a single time. The chain has TRBV9 and TRBJ2-3, with D unresolved. Germline CDR1 is SGDLS and CDR2 is YYNGEE. V was cut by 0 bases and J by 9 bases, with 14 bases left in between. This CDR3 spans 14 amino acids. The CDR3 region has the DNA TGTGCCAGCAGCGTAGAGGCTAGTCTGAGGACGCAGTATTTT. Amino acid sequence: CASSVEASLRTQYF.